What follows describes a single T cell receptor beta chain. The germline gives CDR1 SGHRS, CDR2 YFSETQ. The CDR3 covers 14 residues. Between the trimmed V and J ends, which lost 1 base and 3 bases, there was a span of 11 bases. These data are taken from a study of blood T cell repertoires in COVID-19. Turning to the study itself: Samples taken during acute and convalescent COVID-19 were collected in the United States, Italy and Spain.

In the original processing: Researchers report that nucleated cell counts were estimated from reference gene primer amplification. Sequencing was performed with immunoSEQ multiplex PCR; in TCRdb, only in-frame clones are kept and a portion is missing. V and J calls and clone size follow that table, whereas D and trimming were derived from the DNA. Among approximately 100,000 clones listed, roughly 80% were seen once. The chain links TRBV5-1 to TRBJ2-7; tentatively, D is TRBD1 (5 bases). This clonotype originated in a human donor in a cohort sampled during active COVID-19. The sequenced sample consisted of peripheral blood. CDR3 nucleotides: TGCGCCAGCAGCTTGCAGGGTGCCCTCTACGAGCAGTACTTC. Protein: CASSLQGALYEQYF. The whole variable domain, filled in from reference TRBV5-1 and TRBJ2-7, reads KAGVTQTPRYLIKTRGQQVTLSCSPISGHRSVSWYQQTPGQGLQFLFEYFSETQRNKGNFPGRFSGRQFSNSRSEMNVSTLELGDSALYLCASSLQGALYEQYFGPGTRLTVT.